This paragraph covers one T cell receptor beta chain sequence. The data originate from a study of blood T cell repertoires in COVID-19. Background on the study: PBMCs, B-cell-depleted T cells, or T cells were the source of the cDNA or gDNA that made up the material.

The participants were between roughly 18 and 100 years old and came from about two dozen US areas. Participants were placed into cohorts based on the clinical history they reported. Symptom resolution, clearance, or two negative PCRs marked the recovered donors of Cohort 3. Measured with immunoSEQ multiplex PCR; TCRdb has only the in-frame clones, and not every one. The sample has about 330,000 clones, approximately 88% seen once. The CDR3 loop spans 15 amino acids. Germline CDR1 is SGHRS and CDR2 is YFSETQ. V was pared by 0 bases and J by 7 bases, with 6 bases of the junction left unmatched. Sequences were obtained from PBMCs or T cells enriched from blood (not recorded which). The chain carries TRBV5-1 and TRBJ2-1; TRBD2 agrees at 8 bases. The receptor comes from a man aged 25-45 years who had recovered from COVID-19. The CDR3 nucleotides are TGCGCCAGCAGCTTGGTGCCCGGGGGGGCAAATGAGCAGTTCTTC. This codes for CASSLVPGGANEQFF.